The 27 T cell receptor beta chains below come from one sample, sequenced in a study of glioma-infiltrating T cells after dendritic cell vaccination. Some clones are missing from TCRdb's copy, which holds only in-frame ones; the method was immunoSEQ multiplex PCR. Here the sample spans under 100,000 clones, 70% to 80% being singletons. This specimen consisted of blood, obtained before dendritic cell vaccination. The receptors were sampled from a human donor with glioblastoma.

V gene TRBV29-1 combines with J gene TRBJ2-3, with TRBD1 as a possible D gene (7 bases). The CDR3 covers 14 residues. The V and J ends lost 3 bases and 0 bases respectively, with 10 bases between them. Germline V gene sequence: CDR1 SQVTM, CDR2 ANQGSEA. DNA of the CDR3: TGCAGCGTTGAGGGGGGACAGAGCACAGATACGCAGTATTTT. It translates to CSVEGGQSTDTQYF.

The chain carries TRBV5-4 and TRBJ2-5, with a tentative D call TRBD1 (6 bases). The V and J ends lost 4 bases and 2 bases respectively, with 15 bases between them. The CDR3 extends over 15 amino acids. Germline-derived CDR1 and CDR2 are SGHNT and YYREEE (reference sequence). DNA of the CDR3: TGTGCCAGCAGCCGGACAGCCGAACAACAAGAGACCCAGTACTTC. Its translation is CASSRTAEQQETQYF.

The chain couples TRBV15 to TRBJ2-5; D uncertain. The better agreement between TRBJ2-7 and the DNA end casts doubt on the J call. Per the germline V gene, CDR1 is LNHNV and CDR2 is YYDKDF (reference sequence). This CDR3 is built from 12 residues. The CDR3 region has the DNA TGTGCCACGCAAGACGGGTTCTACGAGCAGTACTTC. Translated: CATQDGFYEQYF.

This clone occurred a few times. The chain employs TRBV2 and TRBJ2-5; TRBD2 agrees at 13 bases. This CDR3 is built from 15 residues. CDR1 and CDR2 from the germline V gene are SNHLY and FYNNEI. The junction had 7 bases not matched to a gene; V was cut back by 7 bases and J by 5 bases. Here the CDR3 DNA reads TGTGCCAGCATTGATTGGACTAGCGGGAGTGAGACCCAGTACTTC. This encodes CASIDWTSGSETQYF.

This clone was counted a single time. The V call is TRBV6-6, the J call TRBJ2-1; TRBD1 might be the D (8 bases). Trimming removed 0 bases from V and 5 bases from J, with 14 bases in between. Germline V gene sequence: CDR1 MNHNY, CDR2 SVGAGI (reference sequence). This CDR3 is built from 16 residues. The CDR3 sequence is CASSYSRQGRDNEQFF. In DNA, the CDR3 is TGTGCCAGCAGTTACTCGAGACAGGGGAGGGACAATGAGCAGTTCTTC.

The CDR3 bases are TGTGCCTGGAGATACGGGTTCACTGAAGCTTTCTTT. This codes for CAWRYGFTEAFF. The chain couples TRBV30 to TRBJ1-1; D is unclear. V shed 3 bases and J shed 4 bases, with 9 bases lying between them. Germline V gene data show CDR1 as GTSNPN and CDR2 as SVGIG (reference sequence). CDR3 length: 12 amino acids.

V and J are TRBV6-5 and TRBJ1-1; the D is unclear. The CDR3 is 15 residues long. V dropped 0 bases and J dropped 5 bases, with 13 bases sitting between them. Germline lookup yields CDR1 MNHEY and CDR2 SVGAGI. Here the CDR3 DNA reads TGTGCCAGCAGTTACTCGGGCCTTTTCGCTACTGAAGCTTTCTTT. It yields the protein CASSYSGLFATEAFF.

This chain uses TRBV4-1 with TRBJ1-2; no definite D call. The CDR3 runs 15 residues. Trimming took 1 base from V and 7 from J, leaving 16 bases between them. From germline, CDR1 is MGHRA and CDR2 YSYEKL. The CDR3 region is CASSQGEGPPRGYTF. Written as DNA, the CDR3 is TGCGCCAGCAGCCAAGGGGAGGGCCCCCCTCGTGGCTACACCTTC.

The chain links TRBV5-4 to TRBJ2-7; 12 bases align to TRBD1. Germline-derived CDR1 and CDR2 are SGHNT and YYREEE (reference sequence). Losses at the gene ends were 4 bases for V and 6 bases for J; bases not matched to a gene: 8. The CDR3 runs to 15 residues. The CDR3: CASSPGDRGRLEQYF. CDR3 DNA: TGTGCCAGCAGCCCGGGGGACAGGGGGCGTCTCGAGCAGTACTTC.

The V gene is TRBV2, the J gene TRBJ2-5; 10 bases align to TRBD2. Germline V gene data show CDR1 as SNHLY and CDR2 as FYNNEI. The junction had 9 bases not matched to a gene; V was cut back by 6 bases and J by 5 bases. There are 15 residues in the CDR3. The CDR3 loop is CASSRTSGWGETQYF. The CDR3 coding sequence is TGTGCCAGCAGCCGGACTAGCGGTTGGGGGGAGACCCAGTACTTC.

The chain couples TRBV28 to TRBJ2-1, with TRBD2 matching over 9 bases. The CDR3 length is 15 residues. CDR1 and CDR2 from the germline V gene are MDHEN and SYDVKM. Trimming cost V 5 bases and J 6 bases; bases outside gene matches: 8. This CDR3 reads CASSALAGRGNEQFF. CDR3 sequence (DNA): TGTGCCAGCAGTGCTCTAGCGGGAAGGGGCAATGAGCAGTTCTTC.

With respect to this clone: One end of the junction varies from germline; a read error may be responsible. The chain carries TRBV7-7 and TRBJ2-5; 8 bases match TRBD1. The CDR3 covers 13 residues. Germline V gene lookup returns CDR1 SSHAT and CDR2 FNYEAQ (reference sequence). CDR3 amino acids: CASSRDRGGGQYF. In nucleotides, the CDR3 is TGTGCTAGCAGCCGAGACAGGGGTGGGGGCCAGTACTTC.

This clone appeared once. DNA of the CDR3: TGTGCCAGCGGGCCCGCGCATACGCAGTATTTT. Its translation: CASGPAHTQYF. V is TRBV11-2 and J is TRBJ2-3, with D unclear. This CDR3 comprises 11 residues. Looked up from germline, CDR1 is SGHAT and CDR2 is FQNNGV. The V end was cut by 8 bases, the J end by 7 bases, with 10 bases between.

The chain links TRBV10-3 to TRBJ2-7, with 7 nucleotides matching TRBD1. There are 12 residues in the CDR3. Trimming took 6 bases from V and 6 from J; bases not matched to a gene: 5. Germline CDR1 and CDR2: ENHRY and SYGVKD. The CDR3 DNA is TGTGCCATCAGACAGGGGCTAAGCGAGCAGTACTTC. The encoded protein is CAIRQGLSEQYF.

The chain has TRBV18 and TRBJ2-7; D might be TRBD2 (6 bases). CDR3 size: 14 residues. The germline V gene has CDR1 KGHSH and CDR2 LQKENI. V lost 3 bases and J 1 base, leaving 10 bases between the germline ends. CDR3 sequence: CASSPTGESYEQYF. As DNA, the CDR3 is TGTGCCAGCTCACCCACGGGGGAATCCTACGAGCAGTACTTC.

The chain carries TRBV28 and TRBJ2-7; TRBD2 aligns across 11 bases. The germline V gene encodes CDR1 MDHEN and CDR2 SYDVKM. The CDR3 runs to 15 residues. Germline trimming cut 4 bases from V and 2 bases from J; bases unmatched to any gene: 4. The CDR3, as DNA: TGTGCCAGCAGTTATGGGACTAGCGGAACCTACGAGCAGTACTTC. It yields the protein CASSYGTSGTYEQYF.

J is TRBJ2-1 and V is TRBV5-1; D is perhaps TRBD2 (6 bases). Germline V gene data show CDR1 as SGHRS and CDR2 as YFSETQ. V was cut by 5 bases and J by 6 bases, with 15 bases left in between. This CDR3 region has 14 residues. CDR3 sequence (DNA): TGCGCCAGCAGTGAGTCGGTGGGAGGCAATGAGCAGTTCTTC. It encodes CASSESVGGNEQFF.

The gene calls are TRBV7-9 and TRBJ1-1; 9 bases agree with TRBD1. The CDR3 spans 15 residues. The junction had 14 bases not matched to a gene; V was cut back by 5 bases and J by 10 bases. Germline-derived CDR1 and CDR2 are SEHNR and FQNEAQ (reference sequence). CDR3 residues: CASSISRDRVLRAFF. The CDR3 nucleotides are TGTGCCAGCAGCATTAGCCGGGACAGGGTCCTGCGAGCTTTCTTT.

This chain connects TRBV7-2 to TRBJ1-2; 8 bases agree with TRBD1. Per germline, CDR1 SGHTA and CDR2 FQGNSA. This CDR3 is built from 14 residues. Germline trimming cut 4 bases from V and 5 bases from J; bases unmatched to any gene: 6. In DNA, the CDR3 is TGTGCCAGCAGCTCCCGGGACAGGTTTTATGGCTACACCTTC. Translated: CASSSRDRFYGYTF.

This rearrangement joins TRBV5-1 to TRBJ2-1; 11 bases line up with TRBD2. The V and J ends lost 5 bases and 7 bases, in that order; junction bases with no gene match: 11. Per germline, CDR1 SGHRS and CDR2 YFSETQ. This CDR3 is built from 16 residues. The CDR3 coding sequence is TGCGCCAGCAGAACCCAAGGACTAGCGGGTAGGAATGAGCAGTTCTTC. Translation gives CASRTQGLAGRNEQFF. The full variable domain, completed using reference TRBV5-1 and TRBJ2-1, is KAGVTQTPRYLIKTRGQQVTLSCSPISGHRSVSWYQQTPGQGLQFLFEYFSETQRNKGNFPGRFSGRQFSNSRSEMNVSTLELGDSALYLCASRTQGLAGRNEQFFGPGTRLTVL.

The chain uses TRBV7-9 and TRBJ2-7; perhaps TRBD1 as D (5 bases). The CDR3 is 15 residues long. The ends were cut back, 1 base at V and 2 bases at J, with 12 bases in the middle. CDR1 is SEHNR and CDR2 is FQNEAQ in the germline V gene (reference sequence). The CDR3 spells CASSLERQSPYEQYF. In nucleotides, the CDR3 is TGTGCCAGCAGCTTAGAGCGACAGAGTCCCTACGAGCAGTACTTC.

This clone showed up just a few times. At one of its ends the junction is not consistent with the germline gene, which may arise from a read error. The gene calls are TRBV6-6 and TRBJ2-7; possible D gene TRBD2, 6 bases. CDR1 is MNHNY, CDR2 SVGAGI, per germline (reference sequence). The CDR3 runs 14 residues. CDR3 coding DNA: TGTGCCATCAGTGACGGAGGGACTCTGAACGAGCAGTACTTC. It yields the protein CAISDGGTLNEQYF.

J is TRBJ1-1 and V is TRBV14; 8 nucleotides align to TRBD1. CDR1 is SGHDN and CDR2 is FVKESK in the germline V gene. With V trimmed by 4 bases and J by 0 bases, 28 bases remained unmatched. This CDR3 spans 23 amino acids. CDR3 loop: CASSRGAQGVYRVLLTLNTEAFF. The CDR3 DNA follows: TGTGCCAGCAGCCGAGGGGCACAGGGGGTGTACCGTGTACTACTAACACTGAACACTGAAGCTTTCTTT.

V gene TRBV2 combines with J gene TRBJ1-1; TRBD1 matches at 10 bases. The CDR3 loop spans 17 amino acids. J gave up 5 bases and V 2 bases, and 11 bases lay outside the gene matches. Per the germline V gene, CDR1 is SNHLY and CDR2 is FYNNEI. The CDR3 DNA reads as TGTGCCAGCAGTGAATATTTAGGGACAGGGGTTGGGACTGAAGCTTTCTTT. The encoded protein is CASSEYLGTGVGTEAFF.

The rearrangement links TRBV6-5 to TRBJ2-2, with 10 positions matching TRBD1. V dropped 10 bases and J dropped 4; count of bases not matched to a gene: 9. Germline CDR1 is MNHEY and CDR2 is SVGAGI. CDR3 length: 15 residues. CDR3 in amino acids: CATKRQGALTGELFF. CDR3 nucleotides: TGTGCCACCAAACGACAGGGGGCACTCACCGGGGAGCTGTTTTTT.

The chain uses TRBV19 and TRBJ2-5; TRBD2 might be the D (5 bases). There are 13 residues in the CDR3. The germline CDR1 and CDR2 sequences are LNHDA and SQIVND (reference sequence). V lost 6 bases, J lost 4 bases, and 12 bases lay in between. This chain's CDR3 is CASRALRAETQYF. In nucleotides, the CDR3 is TGTGCCAGTAGGGCTCTGAGGGCAGAGACCCAGTACTTC.

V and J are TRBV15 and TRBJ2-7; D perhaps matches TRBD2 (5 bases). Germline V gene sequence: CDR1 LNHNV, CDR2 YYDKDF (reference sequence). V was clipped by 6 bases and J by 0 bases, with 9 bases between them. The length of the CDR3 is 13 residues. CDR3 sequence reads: CATSPSFSYEQYF. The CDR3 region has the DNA TGTGCCACCAGTCCTAGCTTCTCCTACGAGCAGTACTTC.